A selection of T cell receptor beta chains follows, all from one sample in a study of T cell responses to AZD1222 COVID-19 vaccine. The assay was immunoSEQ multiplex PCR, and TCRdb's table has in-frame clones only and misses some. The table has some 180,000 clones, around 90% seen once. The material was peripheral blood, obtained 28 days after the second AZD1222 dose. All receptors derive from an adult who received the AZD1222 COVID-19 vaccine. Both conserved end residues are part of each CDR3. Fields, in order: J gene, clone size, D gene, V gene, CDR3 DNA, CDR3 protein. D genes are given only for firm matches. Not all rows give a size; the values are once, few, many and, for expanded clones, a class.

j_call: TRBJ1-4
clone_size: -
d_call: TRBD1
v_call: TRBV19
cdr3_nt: TGTGCCAGTACGAAGGGGGGACAGGCTGAAAAACTGTTTTTT
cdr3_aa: CASTKGGQAEKLFF

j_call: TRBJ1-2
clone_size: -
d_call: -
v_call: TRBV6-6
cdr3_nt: TGTGCCAGCAGTTACGGCGGAAACTATGGCTACACCTTC
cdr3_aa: CASSYGGNYGYTF

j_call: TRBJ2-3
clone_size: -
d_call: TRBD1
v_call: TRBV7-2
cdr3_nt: TGTGCCAGCAGCCCCGACAGGGGTTACGATACGCAGTATTTT
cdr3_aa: CASSPDRGYDTQYF

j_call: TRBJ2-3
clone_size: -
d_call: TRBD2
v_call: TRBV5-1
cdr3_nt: TGCGCCAGCAGCGCCGGGACTAGCGGGAGAGATACGCAGTATTTT
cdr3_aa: CASSAGTSGRDTQYF

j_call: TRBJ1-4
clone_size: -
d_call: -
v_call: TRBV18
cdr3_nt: TGTGCCAGCTCACCTGGACTGAGTGAAAAACTGTTTTTT
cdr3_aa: CASSPGLSEKLFF

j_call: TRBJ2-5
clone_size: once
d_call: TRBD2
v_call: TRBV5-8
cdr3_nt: TGTGCCAGCAGCTTCCTTGCGGGGGGAGACCAAGAGACCCAGTACTTC
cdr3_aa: CASSFLAGGDQETQYF

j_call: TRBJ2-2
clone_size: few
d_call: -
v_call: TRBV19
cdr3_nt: TGTGCCAGTAGTATAGCCGGAGGGGCCGGGGAGCTGTTTTTT
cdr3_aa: CASSIAGGAGELFF

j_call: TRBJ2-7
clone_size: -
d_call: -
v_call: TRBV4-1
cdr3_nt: TGCGCCAGCAGCCAAGATCCAGGGCAGAGGAGCTACGAGCAGTACTTC
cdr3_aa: CASSQDPGQRSYEQYF

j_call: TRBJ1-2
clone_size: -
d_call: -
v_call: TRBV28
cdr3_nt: TGTGCCATCTCGACAAGGGGCTATGGCTACACCTTC
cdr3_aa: CAISTRGYGYTF

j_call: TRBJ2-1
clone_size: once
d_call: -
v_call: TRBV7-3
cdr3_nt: TGTGCCAGCAGCTTGGCTAGCTGGGTCAATGAGCAGTTCTTC
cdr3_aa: CASSLASWVNEQFF

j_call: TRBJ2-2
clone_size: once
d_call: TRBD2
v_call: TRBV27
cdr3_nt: TGTGCCAGCAGTTTACTACGTAGCGGGAGAGGTAGGGGCGGGGAGCTGTTTTTT
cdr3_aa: CASSLLRSGRGRGGELFF

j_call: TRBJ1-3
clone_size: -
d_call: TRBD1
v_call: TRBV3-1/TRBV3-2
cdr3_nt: TGTGCCAACACGGGACAGGGGCACGGAAACACCATATATTTT
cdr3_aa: CANTGQGHGNTIYF

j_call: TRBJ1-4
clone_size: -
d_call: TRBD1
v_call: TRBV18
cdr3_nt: TGTGCCAGCTCACCACGGGAGCGGACAGGGGACGAAAAACTGTTTTTT
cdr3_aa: CASSPRERTGDEKLFF

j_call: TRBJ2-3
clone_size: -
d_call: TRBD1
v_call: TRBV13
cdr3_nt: TGTGCCAGCAGCTTAGGACAGGGGACAGATACGCAGTATTTT
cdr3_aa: CASSLGQGTDTQYF

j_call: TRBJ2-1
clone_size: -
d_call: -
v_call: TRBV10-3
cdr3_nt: TGTGCCATCAGTGAAGAAGACAATGAGCAGTTCTTC
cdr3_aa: CAISEEDNEQFF

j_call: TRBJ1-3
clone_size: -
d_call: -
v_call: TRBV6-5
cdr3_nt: TGTGCCAGCAGCTACCGGAACACCATATATTTT
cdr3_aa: CASSYRNTIYF